This record concerns one T cell receptor beta chain sequence. The antigen remains undetermined. The ends were cut back, 6 bases at V and 6 bases at J, with 12 bases in the middle. CDR1 is SNHLY, CDR2 FYNNEI, per germline. The CDR3 length is 12 residues. This entry comes from a study of cytomegalovirus exposure and HLA in healthy donors. Study findings and constraints: Cytomegalovirus-associated TCR beta chains were listed, numbering more than 150. A few CMV-associated chains proved CMV antigen-specific in vitro. Most TCR sequences were uncommon, yet certain public TCRs appeared in many donors.

The method was immunoSEQ multiplex PCR; TCRdb's version includes in-frame clones alone and lacks a portion of them. Among approximately 150,000 clones listed, 80% to 90% were seen once. The sequence was obtained from a man aged 18 to 30 in good health and CMV-seropositive. V is TRBV2 and J is TRBJ2-7; D possibly corresponds to TRBD2 (5 bases). The sequenced material came from PBMCs. In nucleotides, the CDR3 is TGTGCCAGCAGGGACGGCGGGCGCGAGCAGTACTTC. Translating it yields CASRDGGREQYF.